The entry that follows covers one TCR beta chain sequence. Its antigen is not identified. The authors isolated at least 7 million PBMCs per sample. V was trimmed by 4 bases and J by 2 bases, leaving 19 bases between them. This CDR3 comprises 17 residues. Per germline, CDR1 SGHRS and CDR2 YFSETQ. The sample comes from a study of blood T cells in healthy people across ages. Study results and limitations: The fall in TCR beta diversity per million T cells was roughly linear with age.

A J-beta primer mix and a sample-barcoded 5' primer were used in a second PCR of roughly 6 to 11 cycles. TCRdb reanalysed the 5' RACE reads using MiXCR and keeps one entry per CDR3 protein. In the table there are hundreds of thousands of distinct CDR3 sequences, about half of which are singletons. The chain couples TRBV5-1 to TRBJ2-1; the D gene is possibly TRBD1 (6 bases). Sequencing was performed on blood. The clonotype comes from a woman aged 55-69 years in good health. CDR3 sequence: CASSLNRLWDTYNEQFF. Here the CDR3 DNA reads TGCGCCAGCAGCCTAAATCGTCTGTGGGACACCTACAATGAGCAGTTCTTC.